This T cell receptor (beta chain) came from a study of control samples from healthy donors and cancer patients. Some clones are missing from TCRdb's copy, which holds only in-frame ones; the method was immunoSEQ multiplex PCR. The sample yields approximately 180,000 clones, approximately 94% seen once. The sequenced material came from blood. This TCR was sampled from a young woman in good health.

The CDR3 region is CASRLPNQSGAFF. The CDR3 nucleotides read TGTGCCAGCAGGTTACCGAACCAATCCGGGGCTTTCTTT. The rearrangement joins TRBV6-5 to TRBJ1-1; D gene unclear. Trimming removed 6 bases from V and 11 bases from J, with 19 bases in between. CDR3 length equals 13 residues. Germline V gene lookup returns CDR1 MNHEY and CDR2 SVGAGI.